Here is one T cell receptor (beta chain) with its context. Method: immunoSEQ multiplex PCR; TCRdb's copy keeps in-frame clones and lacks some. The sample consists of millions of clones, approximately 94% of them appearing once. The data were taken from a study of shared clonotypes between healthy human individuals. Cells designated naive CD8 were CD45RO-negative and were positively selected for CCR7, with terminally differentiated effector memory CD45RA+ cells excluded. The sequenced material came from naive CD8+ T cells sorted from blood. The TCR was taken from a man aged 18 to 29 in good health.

The CDR3 loop is CASSVAGTSNEKLFF. In nucleotides, the CDR3 is TGTGCCAGCAGCGTAGCGGGGACCTCGAATGAAAAACTGTTTTTT. The V and J genes are TRBV9 and TRBJ1-4, with D perhaps matching TRBD1 (5 bases). The V gene lost 0 bases and the J gene lost 5 bases, with 11 bases spanning the gap. The germline CDR1 and CDR2 sequences are SGDLS and YYNGEE. The CDR3 length is 15 residues.